This T cell receptor beta chain was identified during a study of shared clonotypes between healthy human individuals (dated by TCRdb to 2018 to 2020). In terms of the full investigation: The cohort comprised a couple of women and three men aged 18 to 49 years. For each donor, three plates each were used for CD4 naive and CD4 memory, two plates were used for CD8 naive, and one plate was used for CD8 memory. Blood TCR repertoires of a handful of healthy adults were deeply sequenced to estimate repertoire size and the extent of clonotype sharing between individuals. Libraries were prepared and TCR repertoires were sequenced by different laboratories using diverse techniques, in order to increase sequencing depth and limit assay-specific biases. Each donor's leukapheresis produced roughly between roughly 0.85 and 10 billion PBMCs. Overall study outcomes, separate from this receptor: Sampling was restricted to blood, and TCR repertoires in tissue are likely to differ from TCR repertoires in blood. Incomplete sequencing was indicated by rarefaction of sorted-subset datasets, despite the large sequencing depth. Clonotypes shared by all four sorted-subset donors showed higher generation probabilities than non-shared clonotypes. Pairwise subsampling led to the expectation that sequencing depth would affect the degree of clonotype sharing among donors. The genetic and exposure-history diversity represented was limited by the small number of donors. When several donors were compared, the shared fraction of clonotypes was about 5.4% for naive CD4, 3.5% to 4% for naive CD8, roughly 2.5% for memory CD4, and less than 0.45% for memory CD8. Naive subsets generally had larger estimated clonotype richness than memory subsets did.

The donors were healthy, HIV-negative adults who had no recently reported acute infections or vaccinations. Every donor was a Caucasian adult residing in Nashville, Tennessee, USA. CD4+ T cells were enriched by magnetic negative selection; naive cells were then positively selected on CD45RA, and the negative fraction formed the memory subset. Blood was collected by leukapheresis, and PBMCs were isolated by Ficoll-Histopaque density gradient centrifugation and then cryopreserved in liquid nitrogen vapor phase. Analytical flow cytometry was used to check the purity and quantity of each magnetically sorted T cell population. Genomic DNA was isolated from each sorted fraction and quantified by UV absorbance on a Nanodrop 2000c. V is pared back by 0 bases and J by 5 bases, with 16 bases lying between the germline termini. The CDR3 measures 16 amino acids from cysteine to phenylalanine. Just CDR3 DNA is preserved here, 48 bases in frame from base 1. The germline V gene sets CDR1 to SGHRS and CDR2 to YFSETQ.

Remarks on this clone: The antigen it binds to is not known. No quality values exist for individual bases; no much larger clone is one base distant.

TCR CDR3 regions were amplified from genomic DNA by multiplex PCR using the deep immunoSEQ assay. Extracted genomic DNA from each cell subset was spread evenly across all wells of several immunoSEQ 96-well plates, with each plate serving as a replicate. For sorted subsets, approximately 200 ng of genomic DNA, equivalent to 30,000 or so T cell genomes, went into each replicate PCR. The purified libraries were quantified using a Qubit 3.0 fluorometer, sized with a Bioanalyzer 2100, and then quantified again using the KAPA Library Quantification kit. A separate single-read 150-cycle Illumina NextSeq 550 flow cell was used to sequence each immunoSEQ 96-well plate. The study's own analysis went as follows. Because the immunoSEQ output included only junctional sequences and no quality scores, the filtering could not be the same as the filtering used for full-length reads. To assign V/J genes and CDR3, sequences were annotated against IMGT germline references using PyIR, a Python wrapper for IgBLAST v1.9. Reads with weak V/J assignments (E-value above 1e-6), missing CDR3, stop codons, out-of-frame junctions, or ambiguous translated residues were removed. V3J clonotypes were defined as sequences sharing an identical inferred V gene, J gene, and CDR3 amino acid sequence. Percentage overlap between repertoires was calculated by dividing the number of shared unique clonotypes by the size of the smaller repertoire. RTK rarefaction, the Chao1 estimator, and Recon v2.1 estimates of unobserved clonotypes were used to assess repertoire richness. Generation probabilities were computed with OLGA for all TCRbeta clonotypes obtained by the gDNA method from four donors. TCRdb provides this immuneACCESS table in a form limited to in-frame rearrangements. Some clones are lacking; in checked studies, under half of them reflect an unresolved V gene, and why the rest are absent is not known. The D gene and trimming were derived from the DNA, and the V and J assignments and clone size from that table. In this sample the table shows 2 million to 3 million clones, 90% to 95% of which occur a single time. The biggest ten clones account for 0.11% to 0.15% of the sample.

Sequenced input: naive CD4+ T cells sorted from blood. The cell subset or site label of this sample denotes: CD45RA+ positively selected. The chain was built from TRBV5-1 and TRBJ2-3; TRBD1 is perhaps the D gene, given 6 matching bases. The receptor comes from a man aged 18 to 30 in good health. The encoded CDR3 is CASSLALDSELDTQYF. The DNA is TGCGCCAGCAGCTTGGCGCTGGACAGCGAACTAGATACGCAGTATTTT.